The rows below give T cell receptor beta chains drawn from one sample of a study of memory CD4+ T cells and cytomegalovirus serostatus. Libraries were prepared by immunoSEQ multiplex PCR; TCRdb keeps only in-frame clonotypes and omits some of them. The sample has more than 45,000 clones; about 81% are singletons. Sequenced input: memory CD4+ T cells from blood. The receptors here all came from an adult in good health and CMV-seronegative. Both conserved end residues are part of each CDR3. The D gene is left open where the match is weak. A row's size may be missing; if present it is once, few, many or a size class.

j_call	d_call	clone_size	cdr3_length	v_call	cdr3_aa	cdr3_nt
TRBJ1-2	TRBD1	-	14	TRBV27	CASSRTGGNYGYTF	TGTGCCAGCAGTCGGACAGGGGGCAACTATGGCTACACCTTC
TRBJ1-2	-	-	12	TRBV30	CAWSGPGGGYTF	TGTGCCTGGAGTGGACCTGGAGGGGGCTACACCTTC
TRBJ2-5	TRBD1	once	13	TRBV10-2	CASQDRSKETQYF	TGCGCCAGCCAGGACAGGAGTAAAGAGACCCAGTACTTC
TRBJ1-4	-	-	15	TRBV6-1	CASSFNEGRNEKLFF	TGTGCCAGCAGTTTCAATGAGGGGAGGAATGAAAAACTGTTTTTT
TRBJ2-7	-	-	14	TRBV29-1	CSVGGGRGGYEQYF	TGCAGCGTTGGGGGGGGCAGGGGAGGATACGAGCAGTACTTC
TRBJ2-1	TRBD1	-	21	TRBV9	CASSVAGSGGGAGDSYNEQFF	TGTGCCAGCAGCGTAGCGGGGTCAGGGGGCGGGGCAGGGGACTCCTACAATGAGCAGTTCTTC
TRBJ2-2	-	-	13	TRBV2	CASSVGIAGELFF	TGTGCCAGCAGTGTAGGCATTGCCGGGGAGCTGTTTTTT
TRBJ1-6	-	-	15	TRBV30	CAWRDLSSYNSPLHF	TGTGCCTGGAGGGATCTGAGCTCCTATAATTCACCCCTCCACTTT
TRBJ2-2	TRBD1	-	14	TRBV2	CARSGQGASGELFF	TGTGCCAGGTCGGGACAGGGGGCATCCGGGGAGCTGTTTTTT
TRBJ1-1	-	-	11	TRBV5-5	CASSWDSGAFF	TGTGCCAGCAGCTGGGATAGTGGAGCTTTCTTT
TRBJ1-2	TRBD1	-	15	TRBV27	CASRPQGQSNYGYTF	TGTGCCAGCAGACCCCAGGGACAGAGTAACTATGGCTACACCTTC
TRBJ2-5	-	-	13	TRBV4-2	CASSQRIEETQYF	TGTGCCAGCAGCCAACGGATTGAAGAGACCCAGTACTTC
TRBJ2-7	TRBD2	-	13	TRBV6-5	CASRLAGGIGQYF	TGTGCCAGCAGACTAGCGGGAGGAATAGGGCAGTACTTC
TRBJ2-7	-	few	14	TRBV6-6	CASSYSRAYYEQYF	TGTGCCAGCAGTTACTCTCGGGCCTACTACGAGCAGTACTTC
TRBJ2-1	-	-	14	TRBV5-1	CASRGRYLTYEQFF	TGCGCCAGCAGAGGGAGGTATCTTACTTATGAGCAGTTCTTC
TRBJ1-5	TRBD1	-	15	TRBV18	CASSPPDRGAQPQHF	TGTGCCAGCTCACCACCGGACAGGGGAGCTCAGCCCCAGCATTTT
TRBJ1-2	TRBD1	-	16	TRBV7-3	CASTPHPGQGADGYTF	TGTGCCAGCACCCCACACCCCGGGCAGGGGGCCGATGGCTACACCTTC
TRBJ1-1	-	-	15	TRBV28	CASSLGEAMNTEAFF	TGTGCCAGCAGTTTAGGGGAGGCCATGAACACTGAAGCTTTCTTT
TRBJ2-2	-	-	15	TRBV10-3	CATKAGSGYAGELFF	TGTGCCACCAAGGCCGGGAGCGGATACGCCGGGGAGCTGTTTTTT
TRBJ2-1	TRBD2	-	16	TRBV4-1	CASSQGSSGNYNEQFF	TGCGCCAGCAGCCAAGGGAGTAGCGGGAACTACAATGAGCAGTTCTTC
TRBJ2-5	-	-	16	TRBV7-9	CASSLGWQGGKETQYF	TGTGCCAGCAGCTTAGGTTGGCAGGGCGGAAAAGAGACCCAGTACTTC
TRBJ1-1	TRBD1	-	15	TRBV7-2	CASSLYGTGVTEAFF	TGTGCCAGCAGCTTATACGGGACAGGGGTTACTGAAGCTTTCTTT
TRBJ1-2	-	-	15	TRBV25-1	CASSGLDSPNYGYTF	TGTGCCAGCAGTGGATTGGACAGCCCGAACTATGGCTACACCTTC
TRBJ1-5	TRBD1	-	15	TRBV2	CASRDRGRDNQPQHF	TGTGCCAGCAGAGACAGGGGGCGCGATAATCAGCCCCAGCATTTT
TRBJ2-5	TRBD1	once	16	TRBV10-3	CAISDAGTGGHRTQYF	TGTGCCATCAGTGATGCGGGGACAGGGGGCCATAGGACCCAGTACTTC
TRBJ2-5	-	-	12	TRBV29-1	CSVEAGAVTQYF	TGCAGCGTTGAGGCAGGGGCCGTGACCCAGTACTTC
TRBJ1-1	-	-	11	TRBV6-6	CASRDSRKAFF	TGTGCCAGCAGGGATTCCCGAAAAGCTTTCTTT
TRBJ2-3	-	-	16	TRBV6-5	CASSLHQRAVTDTQYF	TGTGCCAGCAGTTTACACCAGAGGGCTGTAACAGATACGCAGTATTTT
TRBJ2-3	TRBD2	-	14	TRBV19	CASTRAGAADTQYF	TGTGCCAGTACGCGCGCGGGAGCGGCAGATACGCAGTATTTT
TRBJ2-2	-	-	15	TRBV30	CAWRHGSSVTGELFF	TGTGCCTGGAGACACGGGAGTAGTGTCACCGGGGAGCTGTTTTTT
TRBJ1-4	TRBD1	-	17	TRBV4-1	CASSLGAGQGAGEKLFF	TGCGCCAGCAGCCTTGGGGCTGGACAGGGGGCGGGTGAAAAACTGTTTTTT
TRBJ1-2	-	-	19	TRBV21-1	CASSARDRGRRVSDYGYTF	TGTGCCAGCAGCGCCCGGGACAGGGGGCGTAGGGTATCCGACTATGGCTACACCTTC
TRBJ2-7	-	-	16	TRBV7-9	CASTPGIGDGSYEQYF	TGTGCCAGCACCCCGGGAATCGGGGACGGCTCCTACGAGCAGTACTTC
TRBJ2-1	TRBD1	-	16	TRBV4-1	CASSHLQGALDNEQFF	TGCGCCAGCAGCCACCTACAGGGGGCCCTGGACAATGAGCAGTTCTTC
TRBJ2-7	-	-	14	TRBV4-2	CASSQVGRSYEQYF	TGTGCCAGCAGCCAAGTTGGTAGGTCCTACGAGCAGTACTTC
TRBJ2-7	-	-	16	TRBV6-6	CASTLGSGQSSYEQYF	TGTGCCAGCACTCTTGGATCCGGACAGAGCTCCTACGAGCAGTACTTC
TRBJ2-3	-	-	12	TRBV30	CAWSESRDTQYF	TGTGCCTGGAGTGAATCCAGAGATACGCAGTATTTT
TRBJ1-5	-	-	13	TRBV30	CAWSVRGVGTQHF	TGTGCCTGGAGTGTACGAGGGGTGGGGACCCAGCATTTT
TRBJ2-2	TRBD2	-	17	TRBV7-2	CASSSRVAGANTGELFF	TGTGCCAGCAGCTCAAGAGTAGCGGGGGCGAACACCGGGGAGCTGTTTTTT
TRBJ2-3	TRBD2	-	16	TRBV13	CASSSPLAGGADTQYF	TGTGCCAGCAGCTCGCCCCTAGCGGGGGGGGCAGATACGCAGTATTTT
TRBJ1-1	-	-	14	TRBV7-2	CASSYNSQNTEAFF	TGTGCCAGCAGCTATAACAGTCAGAACACTGAAGCTTTCTTT
TRBJ2-1	-	-	13	TRBV19	CASSIGRGGEQFF	TGTGCCAGTAGTATAGGCAGGGGCGGTGAGCAGTTCTTC
TRBJ2-1	-	-	12	TRBV7-9	CASSFDYNEQFF	TGTGCCAGCAGCTTTGACTACAATGAGCAGTTCTTC
TRBJ2-7	-	-	15	TRBV10-3	CAIRQGASGSYEQYF	TGTGCCATCAGACAGGGGGCTAGCGGGAGTTACGAGCAGTACTTC
TRBJ1-1	-	-	13	TRBV6-1	CASSEVGGGEAFF	TGTGCCAGCAGTGAAGTGGGTGGGGGTGAAGCTTTCTTT
TRBJ2-5	-	-	14	TRBV11-1	CASSLTSGKETQYF	TGTGCCAGCAGCTTAACCAGCGGAAAAGAGACCCAGTACTTC
TRBJ1-2	TRBD1	-	14	TRBV10-3	CAITGQGAREGYTF	TGTGCCATCACCGGACAGGGGGCGAGGGAAGGCTACACCTTC
TRBJ1-3	-	-	14	TRBV18	CASSPVGVGNTIYF	TGTGCCAGCTCACCGGTGGGCGTTGGAAACACCATATATTTT
TRBJ2-1	TRBD2	-	14	TRBV2	CASSDRLAWNEQFF	TGTGCCAGCAGTGACCGACTAGCGTGGAATGAGCAGTTCTTC
TRBJ2-1	-	-	15	TRBV4-1	CASSQDPLLVNEQFF	TGCGCCAGCAGCCAAGACCCGCTACTAGTCAATGAGCAGTTCTTC
TRBJ2-3	TRBD2	-	14	TRBV28	CASSLGGRAPRKYF	TGTGCCAGCAGTCTTGGCGGGAGAGCCCCACGGAAGTATTTT
TRBJ2-3	-	-	11	TRBV7-2	CASSLARQQYF	TGTGCCAGCAGCTTAGCGCGACAACAGTATTTT